The present T cell receptor (beta chain) was sequenced within a study of cytomegalovirus exposure and HLA in healthy donors. Study as a whole: In an early release, HLA-typed donors contributed tens of millions of unique TCR sequences. Study-wide points: Among TCR beta chains, those listed as cytomegalovirus-associated numbered over 150. Using the classifier, cytomegalovirus status was reportedly diagnosed with high specificity and sensitivity.

The primer mix had 60 Vbeta and 13 Jbeta primers. The method was immunoSEQ multiplex PCR; TCRdb's version includes in-frame clones alone and lacks a portion of them. The data contain about 89,000 clones, less than 80% of them singletons. Points on this clone: The antigen remains undetermined.

The receptor was derived from a young man in good health and CMV-seronegative. The sample comprised PBMCs.

The DNA of the CDR3 is TGTGCCAGCAGGCCCGAACAGGGTTTCCAAGAGACCCAGTACTTC. It codes for CASRPEQGFQETQYF. The V and J genes are TRBV5-4 and TRBJ2-5; tentative D call: TRBD1 (6 bases). With 5 bases removed from V and 1 base from J, the gap between germline ends came to 15 bases. The CDR3 sequence is 15 residues long. The germline V gene encodes CDR1 SGHNT and CDR2 YYREEE (reference sequence).